This T cell receptor beta chain was captured in a study of post-analysis software for immune sequencing data. Points from the study as a whole: Five or six TRBV segments were significantly more frequent in patients than in controls. TRBV5-6, TRBV5-1 and TRBV20-1 were among these segments. Strong co-clustering by F measure was seen for same-batch samples.

Included in the TCR beta cDNA libraries were unique molecular identifiers. Out of roughly 1 to 10 million T cells, a few hundred thousand cDNA molecules were generated. TCRdb reanalysed the PCR reads using MiXCR and keeps one entry per CDR3 protein. The table shows about 820,000 distinct CDR3 sequences, with roughly 50% occurring only once. The CDR3 consists of 14 residues. Trimming pared 8 bases from V and 0 bases from J, leaving 12 bases between. In germline, CDR1 is MNHNY, CDR2 SVGAGI (reference sequence). This clonotype occurred a few times. What it binds is not known. The J gene is TRBJ2-3, the V gene TRBV6-6, with TRBD1 as a possible D gene (6 bases). The receptor comes from a girl under 18 with multiple sclerosis. Sample: blood. This chain's CDR3 is CASEGTSSTDTQYF. As DNA, the CDR3 is TGTGCCAGCGAAGGGACATCTAGCACAGATACGCAGTATTTT.